These 24 T cell receptor beta chains were sequenced from one sample in a study of blood T cell repertoires in COVID-19 (TCRdb year 2020). Library creation used the immunoSEQ multiplex PCR assay. This immuneACCESS table, as held by TCRdb, lists in-frame sequences with V and J called but not all clones. Of the missing ones, under half trace to an unresolved V gene in checked studies; the others have no known cause. The sample includes approximately 22,000 clones, with roughly 88% observed a single time. Roughly 22% of the sample comes from the top ten. The sample was peripheral blood. The receptors shown here come from a man older than 75 with active or convalescent COVID-19.

The V and J genes are TRBV4-2 and TRBJ1-1; tentatively, D is TRBD1 (6 bases). CDR3 length: 12 residues. Germline V gene lookup returns CDR1 LGHNA and CDR2 YNFKEQ. V lost 2 bases to trimming and J lost 9 bases, with 10 bases between them. The CDR3 nucleotides read TGTGCCAGCAGCCAACCAGACAGGCAAGCTTTCTTT. This sequence encodes CASSQPDRQAFF.

This chain joins TRBV18 and TRBJ1-1; 7 bases are a match to TRBD1. This CDR3 spans 16 amino acids. The V segment lost 4 bases and the J segment 1 base; nucleotides outside the gene matches: 9. The germline V gene encodes CDR1 KGHSH and CDR2 LQKENI. In DNA form, the CDR3 reads TGTGCCAGCTCACTCCAGACAGGGAAAACGAACACTGAAGCTTTCTTT. Protein product: CASSLQTGKTNTEAFF.

This chain links TRBV9 with TRBJ1-5; the match to TRBD1 covers 7 bases. The V gene's germline CDR1 is SGDLS and CDR2 YYNGEE. The CDR3 spans 15 residues. J was trimmed by 3 bases and V by 3 bases; bases with no gene match: 6. The CDR3 DNA follows: TGTGCCAGCAGCGGACAGGGAATTGACAATCAGCCCCAGCATTTT. The encoded protein is CASSGQGIDNQPQHF.

This chain uses TRBV3-1 (or the pseudogene TRBV3-2) with TRBJ1-6; no clear D gene. The V gene's germline CDR1 is LGHDT and CDR2 YNNKEL (reference sequence). CDR3 length: 17 residues. Trimming removed 4 bases from V and 0 bases from J, with 13 bases in between. CDR3 sequence reads: CASSLSPWSSYNSPLHF. The CDR3 region has the DNA TGTGCCAGCAGCCTCTCCCCCTGGAGCTCCTATAATTCACCCCTCCACTTT.

The rearrangement joins TRBV5-5 to TRBJ1-2; 7 nucleotides agree with TRBD1. Per the germline V gene, CDR1 is SGHKS and CDR2 is YYEKEE (reference sequence). Trimming cost V 0 bases and J 4 bases; bases outside gene matches: 9. This CDR3 region has 16 residues. This CDR3 reads CASSLGQGGDLYGYTF. CDR3 bases: TGTGCCAGCAGCTTGGGTCAGGGGGGTGACCTCTATGGCTACACCTTC. Full variable domain (remainder filled in from reference TRBV5-5 and TRBJ1-2): DAGVTQSPTHLIKTRGQQVTLRCSPISGHKSVSWYQQVLGQGPQFIFQYYEKEERGRGNFPDRFSARQFPNYSSELNVNALLLGDSALYLCASSLGQGGDLYGYTFGSGTRLTVV.

The chain combines TRBV27 with TRBJ2-2, with TRBD1 identical over 8 bases. Germline V gene sequence: CDR1 MNHEY, CDR2 SMNVEV (reference sequence). The junction had 4 bases not matched to a gene; V was cut back by 0 bases and J by 1 base. CDR3 length: 17 amino acids. CDR3: CASSLSPGGWNTGELFF. The DNA of the CDR3 is TGTGCCAGCAGTTTATCTCCAGGGGGCTGGAACACCGGGGAGCTGTTTTTT.

The rearrangement links TRBV6-5 to TRBJ1-6; tentative D call: TRBD1 (6 bases). V lost 10 bases and J 4 bases, leaving 17 bases between the germline ends. Germline assignment: CDR1 MNHEY and CDR2 SVGAGI. The CDR3 is made up of 15 amino acids. CDR3 in DNA: TGTGCCACTCAACAGGGTCGGCGGTATAATTCACCCCTCCACTTT. Encoded protein: CATQQGRRYNSPLHF.

The chain has TRBV30 and TRBJ2-1; D uncertain. From germline, CDR1 is GTSNPN and CDR2 SVGIG (reference sequence). The CDR3 runs to 14 residues. The V end was cut by 7 bases, the J end by 0 bases, with 13 bases between. CDR3 sequence reads: CAYRTVSSYNEQFF. CDR3 bases: TGTGCCTACAGAACAGTAAGCTCCTACAATGAGCAGTTCTTC. Full variable domain (remainder filled in from reference TRBV30 and TRBJ2-1): SQTIHQWPATLVQPVGSPLSLECTVEGTSNPNLYWYRQAAGRGLQLLFYSVGIGQISSEVPQNLSASRPQDRQFILSSKKLLLSDSGFYLCAYRTVSSYNEQFFGPGTRLTVL.

The chain links TRBV6-5 to TRBJ1-2; possible D gene TRBD1, 6 bases. Per the germline V gene, CDR1 is MNHEY and CDR2 is SVGAGI. The CDR3 runs to 12 residues. V was pared by 7 bases and J by 2 bases, with 8 bases between. The CDR3, as DNA: TGTGCCAGCACCCAGGGGAACTATGGCTACACCTTC. Translation: CASTQGNYGYTF.

The chain recombines TRBV4-1 with TRBJ2-7; D not certain. The CDR3 is 14 amino acids. Trimming removed 1 base from V and 3 bases from J, with 10 bases in between. The germline V gene has CDR1 MGHRA and CDR2 YSYEKL. The CDR3 sequence is CASSQGSFSYEQYF. The CDR3 coding sequence is TGCGCCAGCAGCCAAGGGTCATTCAGCTACGAGCAGTACTTC.

This chain joins TRBV28 and TRBJ1-6, with a weak D call TRBD1 (6 bases). The CDR3 is 17 residues long. V lost 6 bases and J 4 bases, leaving 19 bases between the germline ends. Germline values: CDR1 MDHEN, CDR2 SYDVKM. The CDR3 coding sequence is TGTGCCAGCAGCCCACCAATACAGACAGGATATAATTCACCCCTCCACTTT. Its translation is CASSPPIQTGYNSPLHF.

The V call is TRBV7-6, the J call TRBJ2-1; TRBD2 matches at 8 bases. Looked up from germline, CDR1 is SGHVS and CDR2 is FNYEAQ. The V segment lost 4 bases and the J segment 2 bases; nucleotides outside the gene matches: 10. The CDR3 runs to 17 residues. CDR3 sequence (DNA): TGTGCCAGCAGCTCGCTCGGGGCGGGGGGACCCTACAATGAGCAGTTCTTC. It codes for CASSSLGAGGPYNEQFF.

The chain has TRBV11-2 and TRBJ1-1, with TRBD1 matching 8 bases. The CDR3 loop spans 14 amino acids. V shed 5 bases, J shed 4 bases, and the junction held 6 bases outside the gene matches. Per the germline V gene, CDR1 is SGHAT and CDR2 is FQNNGV. The CDR3 nucleotides are TGTGCCAGCAGCCAGAATACAGGGGGCACTGAAGCTTTCTTT. Its translation is CASSQNTGGTEAFF.

The chain is built from TRBV11-3 and TRBJ2-7; 11 positions match TRBD2. The CDR3 extends over 15 amino acids. J lost 5 bases, V lost 5 bases, and 8 bases had no gene match. Germline V gives CDR1 SGHNT, CDR2 YENEEA. The CDR3 nucleotides read TGTGCCAGCAGCGCTTTAGCGGGAGGGAGGGACGAGCAGTACTTC. Translating it yields CASSALAGGRDEQYF.

CDR3 DNA sequence: TGTGCCAGCATTACCGGGACAGGGAATCAGCCCCAGCATTTT. Amino acid sequence: CASITGTGNQPQHF. V usage is TRBV28 and J usage is TRBJ1-5; 9 bases align to TRBD1. V dropped 7 bases and J dropped 4; count of bases not matched to a gene: 5. The CDR3 consists of 14 residues. Per germline, CDR1 MDHEN and CDR2 SYDVKM.

CDR3 residues: CASSLLGANSPLHF. CDR3 DNA sequence: TGTGCCAGCAGTTTACTTGGGGCCAACTCACCCCTCCACTTT. This chain connects TRBV27 to TRBJ1-6, with D possibly matching TRBD1 (5 bases). Germline values: CDR1 MNHEY, CDR2 SMNVEV (reference sequence). This CDR3 region has 14 residues. Trimming took 2 bases from V and 10 from J, leaving 12 bases between them.

The chain uses TRBV18 and TRBJ1-6; no clear D gene. With 4 bases removed from V and 8 bases from J, the gap between germline ends came to 24 bases. Germline assignment: CDR1 KGHSH and CDR2 LQKENI. The CDR3 runs 18 residues. The CDR3 spells CASSLAYVSEGGDSPLHF. The DNA of the CDR3 is TGTGCCAGCTCACTGGCTTATGTCTCAGAGGGCGGGGATTCACCCCTCCACTTT.

The rearrangement uses TRBV3-1 (or the pseudogene TRBV3-2) and TRBJ1-3; the D gene is possibly TRBD1 (5 bases). V shed 6 bases and J shed 3 bases, with 15 bases lying between them. The CDR3 loop spans 15 amino acids. Germline CDR1 LGHDT, CDR2 YNNKEL (reference sequence). The CDR3 nucleotides are TGTGCCAGCAGACGGTGGGGGGACGATGGAAACACCATATATTTT. The encoded protein is CASRRWGDDGNTIYF.

The chain links TRBV11-2 to TRBJ2-7; weak D call: TRBD2 (5 bases). V was cut by 0 bases and J by 6 bases, with 12 bases left in between. This CDR3 spans 14 amino acids. The V gene's germline CDR1 is SGHAT and CDR2 FQNNGV. CDR3 DNA: TGTGCCAGCAGCTTAGATCAGAGGGTCTCCGAGCAGTACTTC. It yields the protein CASSLDQRVSEQYF.

The V call is TRBV28, the J call TRBJ2-5; D is perhaps TRBD2 (6 bases). V gave up 5 bases and J gave up 5 bases, with 18 bases separating them. Germline V gene data show CDR1 as MDHEN and CDR2 as SYDVKM. The CDR3 covers 15 residues. In DNA, the CDR3 is TGTGCCAGCAGTCGAACAGGACGGCGGGGTGAGACCCAGTACTTC. Encoded protein: CASSRTGRRGETQYF.

Here the CDR3 reads CATSRAWTSGYTGELFF. CDR3 nucleotide sequence: TGTGCCACCAGCAGAGCCTGGACTAGCGGATACACCGGGGAGCTGTTTTTT. The V and J genes are TRBV15 and TRBJ2-2; TRBD2 aligns across 10 bases. After removal of 1 base from V and 3 bases from J, the junction contained 5 bases not matched to a gene. Germline CDR1 and CDR2: LNHNV and YYDKDF (reference sequence). The length of the CDR3 is 17 residues.

This clone was found once. The chain uses TRBV10-3 and TRBJ1-2, with D unresolved. The CDR3 consists of 13 residues. The germline V gene has CDR1 ENHRY and CDR2 SYGVKD. V was pared by 10 bases and J by 6 bases, with 18 bases between. CDR3 in amino acids: CATVNAEGHGYTF. As DNA, the CDR3 is TGTGCCACAGTGAATGCAGAGGGCCATGGCTACACCTTC.

The chain has TRBV7-8 and TRBJ1-1, with a possible D match to TRBD1 (5 bases). Germline assignment: CDR1 SGHVS and CDR2 FQNEAQ. This CDR3 is built from 16 residues. Trimming cost V 4 bases and J 0 bases, with 15 bases left between them. CDR3 nucleotides: TGTGCCAGCAGCTCGCCGAACAGGCAGATGAACACTGAAGCTTTCTTT. Its translation: CASSSPNRQMNTEAFF.

The rearrangement joins TRBV29-1 to TRBJ2-1; D perhaps matches TRBD1 (5 bases). Trimming left V 0 bases short and J 10 bases short, with 13 bases between. Looked up from germline, CDR1 is SQVTM and CDR2 is ANQGSEA. The CDR3 is 13 residues long. The CDR3 sequence is CSVEDDVQGEQFF. The CDR3 DNA is TGCAGCGTTGAAGATGATGTCCAGGGAGAGCAGTTCTTC.